The sample holds many counts of the clone carrying this T cell receptor (beta chain). The antigen is not known. The data originate from a study of breast tumors, draining lymph nodes, adjacent tissues. Study-wide results and limits: Findings are consistent with lymph node origin and intratumoral expansion of most tumor T cells. Compared with basal-like, luminal-like tumors shared significantly more repertoire with nontumor tissue. Tumor TCR diversity was below lymph nodes but above nontumor tissue. That most tumor T cells come from lymph nodes remained unproven.

TCRdb called the multiplex PCR reads again in MiXCR, with one record for every CDR3 protein. The data contain about 180,000 distinct CDR3 sequences, approximately 30% of them singletons. Breast cancer patients provided tissue from their axillary draining lymph nodes. This CDR3 region has 20 residues. The germline CDR1 and CDR2 sequences are SGHVS and FNYEAQ. J lost 6 bases, V lost 1 base, and 21 bases had no gene match. The source of this sequence is a female donor with breast cancer. Some clones in this sample may be carry-over from other donors' samples. The material sequenced was axillary lymph node tissue. The V call is TRBV7-6, the J call TRBJ2-7, with 10 bases identical to TRBD1. In DNA, the CDR3 is TGTGCCAGCAGCTTAGGTACATCGGGCTCGAGACAGGGGGCGCTTGTCGAGCAGTACTTC. This codes for CASSLGTSGSRQGALVEQYF.